This TCR beta chain is from a study of cytomegalovirus exposure and HLA in healthy donors. Findings of the study overall: The authors confirmed in vitro that a few CMV-associated chains were specific for CMV antigens. Rarity held for most TCR sequences, but there were some public TCRs that occurred in many donors. TCR beta chains numbering some 150 were designated cytomegalovirus-associated.

The donors were part of the validation cohort, which consisted of about 120 subjects and was separate from the first cohort of about 650 subjects. The protocol was immunoSEQ multiplex PCR, while the TCRdb copy is restricted to in-frame clones and leaves out a portion. The sample consists of about 140,000 clones, 80% to 90% of them appearing once. As concerns this clone: Its antigen is as yet unknown.

V shed 1 base and J shed 4 bases, with 11 bases lying between them. The CDR3 loop spans 15 amino acids. The germline V gene encodes CDR1 SEHNR and CDR2 FQNEAQ (reference sequence). This TCR derives from a man younger than 35 in good health and CMV-seronegative. Sequencing used PBMCs. The J gene is TRBJ2-1, the V gene TRBV7-9; possibly TRBD1 for D (6 bases). The CDR3 DNA is TGTGCCAGCAGCTTAGACCAGGGGAATTACAATGAGCAGTTCTTC. Its protein is CASSLDQGNYNEQFF.